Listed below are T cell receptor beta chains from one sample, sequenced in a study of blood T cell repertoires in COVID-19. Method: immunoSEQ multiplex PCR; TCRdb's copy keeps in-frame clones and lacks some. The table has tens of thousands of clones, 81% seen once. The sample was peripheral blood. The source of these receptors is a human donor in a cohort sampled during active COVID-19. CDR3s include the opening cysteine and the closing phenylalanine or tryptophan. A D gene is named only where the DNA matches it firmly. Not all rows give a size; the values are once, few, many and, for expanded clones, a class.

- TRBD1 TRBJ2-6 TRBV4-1 TGCGCCAGCACTCCCGAGGGACAGGGAATAGGTGGGGCCAACGTCCTGACTTTC CASTPEGQGIGGANVLTF
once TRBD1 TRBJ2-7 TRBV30 TGTGCCTGGACTAGGGGGCCGGCCGAGCAGTACTTC CAWTRGPAEQYF
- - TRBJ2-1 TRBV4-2 TGTGCCAGCAGCCAAGGGGGGCCGGAGGTTGAGCAGTTCTTC CASSQGGPEVEQFF
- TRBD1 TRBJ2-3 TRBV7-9 TGTGCCAGCAGCAGCGGGACAGGGTGGGTTACAGATACGCAGTATTTT CASSSGTGWVTDTQYF
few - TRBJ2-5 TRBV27 TGTGCCAGCAGTTTAGCGCCCAGGCAGGAGACCCAGTACTTC CASSLAPRQETQYF
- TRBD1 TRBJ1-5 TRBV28 TGTGCCAGTCAAGGACAGGGGGCACATCAGCCCCAGCATTTT CASQGQGAHQPQHF
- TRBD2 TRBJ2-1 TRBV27 TGTGCCAGCAGTTTATCGACGACTAGCGGATACAATGAGCAGTTCTTC CASSLSTTSGYNEQFF
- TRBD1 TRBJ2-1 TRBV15 TGTGCCACCAGCACGGGACAGTGGGTCGAGCAGTTCTTC CATSTGQWVEQFF
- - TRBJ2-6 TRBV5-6 TGTGCCAGCAGCGCACCTGGACAGTTGGGGTTATCTGGGGCCAACGTCCTGACTTTC CASSAPGQLGLSGANVLTF
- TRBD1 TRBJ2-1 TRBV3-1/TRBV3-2 TGTGCCAGCAGCCAAATCGGGACAGGGAACAATGAGCAGTTCTTC CASSQIGTGNNEQFF